Listed here are 22 T cell receptor beta chains from one sample, sequenced in a study of identical twins. TCRdb ran MiXCR on the 5' RACE reads and lists one entry per CDR3 protein. In the table there are roughly 570,000 distinct CDR3 sequences, approximately 9.6% of which are singletons. Separately, the same data were catalogued under a study of yellow fever vaccine responses in identical twins.

Sequencing was done on a sample of PBMCs. These receptors were collected from a young woman in good health.

Only a few counts were recorded for this clonotype. The CDR3 sequence is CASSGPGLAGGIAYNEQFF. CDR3 sequence (DNA): TGTGCCAGCAGTGGCCCGGGACTAGCGGGGGGGATCGCCTACAATGAGCAGTTCTTC. The chain carries TRBV2 and TRBJ2-1, with 16 positions matching TRBD2. The germline V gene has CDR1 SNHLY and CDR2 FYNNEI. Losses at the gene ends were 4 bases for V and 2 bases for J; bases not matched to a gene: 8. This CDR3 is 19 amino acids long.

This clonotype was seen a few times. The chain joins TRBV14 to TRBJ2-1; 8 nucleotides align to TRBD2. Germline V gene lookup returns CDR1 SGHDN and CDR2 FVKESK. Trimming removed 3 bases from V and 8 bases from J; junction bases left unmatched: 9. The CDR3 length is 15 residues. The CDR3 DNA reads TGTGCCAGCAGCCACAAGGGACTAGTTAACGATGAGCAGTTCTTC. Amino acids: CASSHKGLVNDEQFF.

The sample holds a few counts of this clonotype. This CDR3 is CASSLGRTGVGYEQYF. The CDR3 DNA is TGTGCCAGCAGTTTAGGCCGGACAGGGGTGGGCTACGAGCAGTACTTC. The chain uses TRBV28 and TRBJ2-7; TRBD1 aligns across 9 bases. This CDR3 comprises 16 residues. Germline CDR1 MDHEN, CDR2 SYDVKM. Trimming cost V 2 bases and J 3 bases; bases outside gene matches: 8.

This clonotype was seen only a few times. The chain carries TRBV28 and TRBJ1-1; D is unresolved. This CDR3 has 13 residues. V lost 7 bases and J lost 1, with 10 bases in between. CDR1 MDHEN and CDR2 SYDVKM come from the germline V gene. CDR3: CASTRRGNTEAFF. Written as DNA, the CDR3 is TGTGCCAGCACCAGACGGGGGAACACTGAAGCTTTCTTT.

This clonotype was seen more than once but under ten times. V and J are TRBV15 and TRBJ2-3; possibly TRBD1 for D (5 bases). Trimming pared 1 base from V and 7 bases from J, leaving 12 bases between. The V gene's germline CDR1 is LNHNV and CDR2 YYDKDF (reference sequence). The CDR3 runs to 14 residues. The CDR3 sequence is CATSRGGVGNTQYF. Here the CDR3 DNA reads TGTGCCACCAGCAGAGGGGGCGTGGGAAATACGCAGTATTTT. The whole variable domain, remainder taken from reference TRBV15 and TRBJ2-3, is DAMVIQNPRYQVTQFGKPVTLSCSQTLNHNVMYWYQQKSSQAPKLLFHYYDKDFNNEADTPDNFQSRRPNTSFCFLDIRSPGLGDTAMYLCATSRGGVGNTQYFGPGTRLTVL.

This clonotype was picked up many times. J is TRBJ1-1 and V is TRBV12-3 or TRBV12-4, with D perhaps TRBD1 (6 bases). Trimming removed 5 bases at V and 1 base at J, with 11 bases between. The CDR3 sequence is 14 residues long. The CDR3 reads CASSPGQSNTEAFF. DNA for the CDR3: TGTGCCAGCAGTCCCGGACAGTCGAACACTGAAGCTTTCTTT.

The rearrangement joins TRBV12-3 or TRBV12-4 to TRBJ2-7, with D possibly being TRBD2 (5 bases). This CDR3 spans 16 amino acids. With 6 bases removed from V and 7 bases from J, the gap between germline ends came to 25 bases. The chain's CDR3 is CASSTSRVASSREQYF. The CDR3 bases are TGTGCCAGCAGCACTTCGCGGGTCGCGAGCTCGCGGGAGCAGTACTTC.

This clonotype turned up a few times. The V call is TRBV9, the J call TRBJ2-5, with TRBD2 matching 14 bases. The ends lost 3 bases at V and 5 bases at J; junction bases unmatched: 6. This CDR3 is 16 amino acids long. Germline CDR1 is SGDLS and CDR2 is YYNGEE. This chain's CDR3 is CASSEGLAGVRETQYF. The DNA for the CDR3 is TGTGCCAGCAGCGAGGGACTAGCGGGGGTTCGGGAGACCCAGTACTTC. Looking up the rest from reference TRBV9 and TRBJ2-5 gives the full variable domain: DSGVTQTPKHLITATGQRVTLRCSPRSGDLSVYWYQQSLDQGLQFLIQYYNGEERAKGNILERFSAQQFPDLHSELNLSSLELGDSALYFCASSEGLAGVRETQYFGPGTRLLVL.

This clonotype has ten or more counts. This rearrangement joins TRBV5-1 to TRBJ2-7; TRBD2 is a possible D gene (5 bases). Looked up from germline, CDR1 is SGHRS and CDR2 is YFSETQ. CDR3 length: 14 residues. V was cut by 0 bases and J by 3 bases, with 10 bases left in between. CDR3 sequence: CASSLGRDGYEQYF. Written as DNA, the CDR3 is TGCGCCAGCAGCTTGGGCCGGGATGGCTACGAGCAGTACTTC.

The chain is built from TRBV3-1 and TRBJ2-1; TRBD1 matches at 9 bases. V trimming: 3 bases; J trimming: 8 bases; junction bases outside the gene matches: 8. The CDR3 loop spans 15 amino acids. CDR1 and CDR2 (germline): LGHDT, YNNKEL (reference sequence). The CDR3 region has the DNA TGTGCCAGCAGCCAGGGGACAGGGTCAAGGGATGAGCAGTTCTTC. Translating gives CASSQGTGSRDEQFF.

This clonotype was recorded a few times. CDR3 sequence: CASSESGFVKQFF. The CDR3, as DNA: TGCGCCAGCAGTGAGTCAGGCTTCGTGAAGCAGTTCTTC. The chain employs TRBV10-1 and TRBJ2-1; unclear D gene. The CDR3 extends over 13 amino acids. Germline CDR1 WNHNN, CDR2 SYGVQD (reference sequence). V was cut by 0 bases and J by 11 bases, with 11 bases left in between.

This clonotype was detected ten times or more. The chain couples TRBV15 to TRBJ2-7, with D unresolved. The CDR3 consists of 13 residues. Trimming cost V 4 bases and J 0 bases, with 7 bases left between them. The germline V gene has CDR1 LNHNV and CDR2 YYDKDF (reference sequence). The CDR3 DNA reads as TGTGCCACCAGCATTTCGACCTCCTACGAGCAGTACTTC. Translating it yields CATSISTSYEQYF.

The table lists this clonotype with many counts. J is TRBJ2-7 and V is TRBV3-1; 9 bases agree with TRBD2. Germline V gene data show CDR1 as LGHDT and CDR2 as YNNKEL (reference sequence). Losses at the gene ends were 3 bases for V and 6 bases for J; bases not matched to a gene: 3. The CDR3 is 13 amino acids. This CDR3 is CASSQILAGEQYF. CDR3 in DNA: TGTGCCAGCAGCCAGATACTAGCGGGCGAGCAGTACTTC.

This clonotype has ten or more counts. This rearrangement joins TRBV10-3 to TRBJ2-3; 7 bases match TRBD2. V shed 3 bases, J shed 4 bases, and the junction held 10 bases outside the gene matches. This CDR3 comprises 16 residues. Germline CDR1 and CDR2: ENHRY and SYGVKD. The CDR3 sequence is CAISDSAGEYADTQYF. CDR3 DNA sequence: TGTGCCATCAGTGATTCGGCGGGAGAATACGCAGATACGCAGTATTTT.

This clonotype was seen only a few times. The chain recombines TRBV12-3 or TRBV12-4 with TRBJ1-5, with D unclear. CDR3 size: 15 residues. Trimming cost V 1 base and J 0 bases, with 7 bases left between them. The CDR3 nucleotides are TGTGCCAGCAGTTTAGAGTCTTATAGCAATCAGCCCCAGCATTTT. Protein sequence: CASSLESYSNQPQHF.

This clonotype was recorded a few times. This chain connects TRBV27 to TRBJ2-1, with 10 bases that match TRBD2. CDR3 length: 17 amino acids. The V segment lost 5 bases and the J segment 3 bases; nucleotides outside the gene matches: 10. CDR1 MNHEY and CDR2 SMNVEV come from the germline V gene (reference sequence). The CDR3 spells CASSRGKLAGNYNEQFF. In DNA form, the CDR3 reads TGTGCCAGCAGTAGGGGGAAACTAGCGGGAAACTACAATGAGCAGTTCTTC.

This clonotype came up a few times. The CDR3 nucleotides are TGTGCCGGCCGGGTAGGGGTGTCCTACGAGCAGTACTTC. Translation: CAGRVGVSYEQYF. The J gene is TRBJ2-7, the V gene TRBV12-3 or TRBV12-4, with a weak D call TRBD1 (5 bases). The CDR3 contains 13 residues. Trimming took 11 bases from V and 1 from J, leaving 15 bases between them.

This clonotype was picked up a small number of times. The chain has TRBV27 and TRBJ1-6; a weak D match, TRBD1 (5 bases). V lost 5 bases and J 9 bases, leaving 11 bases between the germline ends. Germline V gene sequence: CDR1 MNHEY, CDR2 SMNVEV (reference sequence). The length of the CDR3 is 13 residues. For the CDR3, the DNA is TGTGCCAGCAGTGGGGACTGGCGTTCACCCCTCCACTTT. Residues: CASSGDWRSPLHF.

This clonotype was recorded a few times. This CDR3 is CASSFSPQETQYF. The DNA for the CDR3 is TGTGCCAGCAGCTTTTCACCCCAAGAGACCCAGTACTTC. The V and J genes are TRBV7-2 and TRBJ2-5; no clear D gene. This CDR3 spans 13 amino acids. V was pared by 3 bases and J by 1 base, with 6 bases between. Per the germline V gene, CDR1 is SGHTA and CDR2 is FQGNSA.

This clonotype occurred a few times. This chain joins TRBV28 and TRBJ2-3; D ambiguous. In germline, CDR1 is MDHEN, CDR2 SYDVKM. The V end was cut by 1 base, the J end by 0 bases, with 11 bases between. This CDR3 has 16 residues. CDR3 DNA: TGTGCCAGCAGTTTATTAGGGCAGACTAGCACAGATACGCAGTATTTT. As protein: CASSLLGQTSTDTQYF.

This clonotype was seen a few times. V usage is TRBV4-2 and J usage is TRBJ2-3; TRBD2 matches at 7 bases. The CDR3 covers 14 residues. CDR1 and CDR2 from the germline V gene are LGHNA and YNFKEQ. The ends lost 4 bases at V and 6 bases at J; junction bases unmatched: 7. CDR3 loop: CASSRPGGGDTQYF. DNA of the CDR3: TGTGCCAGCAGCCGCCCCGGGGGAGGGGATACGCAGTATTTT.

This clonotype has a count of ten or more. The chain combines TRBV28 with TRBJ2-7; 9 bases are a match to TRBD2. CDR3 length: 15 residues. The trim removed 2 bases at V and 3 bases at J, leaving 5 bases unmatched. Germline assignment: CDR1 MDHEN and CDR2 SYDVKM. CDR3 nucleotide sequence: TGTGCCAGCAGTTTAGGGCTAGCGGGGAACTACGAGCAGTACTTC. This encodes CASSLGLAGNYEQYF.